This entry lists 24 T cell receptor beta chains sequenced from one sample in a study of T cell repertoires in cytomegalovirus infection. No antigen has been identified for these receptors. MiXCR, applied by TCRdb to the reads, yields one record per CDR3 protein. The sample lists 110,000 or so distinct CDR3 sequences, 25% to 35% occurring once. The sequencing here drew on CD8+ T cells from cultured PBMCs, taken from culture after CMV antigen stimulation. The source is a human donor in good health (CMV status not recorded). Some clones in this sample may be carry-over from other donors' samples.

The V call is TRBV29-1, the J call TRBJ2-1; D not resolved. Per germline, CDR1 SQVTM and CDR2 ANQGSEA. The CDR3 spans 13 residues. The V end was cut by 5 bases, the J end by 6 bases, with 14 bases between. This chain's CDR3 is CSVHAAVGNEQFF. The CDR3 coding sequence is TGCAGCGTTCACGCGGCGGTTGGCAATGAGCAGTTCTTC.

J is TRBJ1-4 and V is TRBV28; TRBD1 matches at 8 bases. The CDR3 has 17 amino acids. CDR1 MDHEN and CDR2 SYDVKM come from the germline V gene. J lost 5 bases, V lost 3 bases, and 11 bases had no gene match. CDR3 sequence reads: CASSFHNYWTGNEKLFF. Here the CDR3 DNA reads TGTGCCAGCAGTTTCCACAACTATTGGACAGGGAATGAAAAACTGTTTTTT.

The rearrangement uses TRBV6-1 and TRBJ1-2; D unclear. From germline, CDR1 is MNHNS and CDR2 SASEGT. V lost 3 bases, J lost 5 bases, and 7 bases lay in between. CDR3 length: 12 amino acids. In nucleotides, the CDR3 is TGTGCCAGCAGTGAGACCCCGTATGGCTACACCTTC. Translation gives CASSETPYGYTF.

This clonotype has a handful of counts. The chain recombines TRBV7-2 with TRBJ2-7; 8 bases match TRBD2. The CDR3 extends over 15 amino acids. V gave up 0 bases and J gave up 2 bases; unmatched junction bases: 3. CDR1 and CDR2 (germline): SGHTA, FQGNSA. CDR3 coding DNA: TGTGCCAGCAGCTTAGCTGACGGGGGGGCCTACGAGCAGTACTTC. Its protein is CASSLADGGAYEQYF.

In its sample, this clonotype was seen once. A read error is possible here, since a much larger clone lies one base away. The V gene is TRBV7-2, the J gene TRBJ2-1, with a weak D call TRBD1 (6 bases). The length of the CDR3 is 13 residues. Germline V gene data show CDR1 as SGHTA and CDR2 as FQGNSA. CDR3 nucleotides: TGTGCCAACAGCGCCCTTGCTGGGACAGAGCAGTTCTTC. It translates to CANSALAGTEQFF. The complete variable domain, with remaining parts taken from reference TRBV7-2 and TRBJ2-1, reads GAGVSQSPSNKVTEKGKDVELRCDPISGHTALYWYRQSLGQGLEFLIYFQGNSAPDKSGLPSDRFSAERTGGSVSTLTIQRTQQEDSAVYLCANSALAGTEQFFGPGTRLTVL.

The CDR3 DNA reads as TGTGCCAGCTCACCGGGGGACTACAATGAGCAGTTCTTC. Its translation: CASSPGDYNEQFF. The chain couples TRBV18 to TRBJ2-1, with D perhaps being TRBD1 or TRBD2 (5 bases each). Germline assignment: CDR1 KGHSH and CDR2 LQKENI. This CDR3 is built from 13 residues. Between the trimmed V and J ends, which lost 3 bases and 3 bases, there was a span of 6 bases.

This clonotype was counted between two and nine times. This chain links TRBV19 with TRBJ1-1; D remains ambiguous. The CDR3 length is 13 residues. The V gene lost 3 bases and the J gene lost 2 bases, with 7 bases spanning the gap. Germline values: CDR1 LNHDA, CDR2 SQIVND (reference sequence). CDR3 nucleotides: TGTGCCAGTAGTATCGACACCAACACTGAAGCTTTCTTT. Translation gives CASSIDTNTEAFF.

J is TRBJ2-7 and V is TRBV7-8; perhaps TRBD1 as D (5 bases). The CDR3 runs 15 residues. In germline, CDR1 is SGHVS, CDR2 FQNEAQ. V shed 5 bases and J shed 1 base, with 15 bases lying between them. The CDR3 DNA is TGTGCCAGCAGCGCCGTGAGTGGGGCGTCCTACGAGCAGTACTTC. This sequence encodes CASSAVSGASYEQYF.

V gene TRBV7-6 combines with J gene TRBJ2-2; either TRBD1 or TRBD2 may supply D (5 bases each). This CDR3 contains 12 residues. V was pared by 9 bases and J by 5 bases, with 10 bases between. Germline CDR1 reads SGHVS; CDR2 reads FNYEAQ. The CDR3 DNA reads as TGTGCCAGGGGGGACGAAACCGGGGAGCTGTTTTTT. The encoded protein is CARGDETGELFF.

This clonotype has just a few counts. The chain is built from TRBV7-9 and TRBJ1-4; unclear D gene. CDR3 size: 15 residues. Trimming stripped 1 base from V and 0 bases from J, with 6 bases between. Germline values: CDR1 SEHNR, CDR2 FQNEAQ (reference sequence). CDR3 coding DNA: TGTGCCAGCAGCTTAGTCGACGCAACTAATGAAAAACTGTTTTTT. It encodes CASSLVDATNEKLFF.

This chain uses TRBV6-2 or TRBV6-3 with TRBJ2-1; D call uncertain. Per germline, CDR1 MNHEY and CDR2 SVGEGT. The CDR3 is made up of 13 amino acids. V was clipped by 1 base and J by 9 bases, with 10 bases between them. CDR3 region: CASSYLVLGEQFF. DNA for the CDR3: TGTGCCAGCAGTTACTTGGTCTTGGGTGAGCAGTTCTTC.

This clonotype has more than one count but fewer than ten. V usage is TRBV4-1 and J usage is TRBJ1-2; TRBD1 matches 8 bases. The CDR3 extends over 14 amino acids. V was pared by 3 bases and J by 8 bases, with 8 bases of the junction left unmatched. Germline CDR1 reads MGHRA; CDR2 reads YSYEKL. CDR3 coding DNA: TGCGCCAGCAGCCAGGAGGTGGACAGGGCGGGCTACACCTTC. This encodes CASSQEVDRAGYTF.

The genes are TRBV6-1 and TRBJ1-2; a weak D match, TRBD1 (5 bases). Per germline, CDR1 MNHNS and CDR2 SASEGT. This CDR3 has 15 amino acids. Trimming stripped 5 bases from V and 2 bases from J, with 15 bases between. The CDR3 coding sequence is TGTGCCAGCAGTTTTCTCCGGGACGCCAACTATGGCTACACCTTC. Protein sequence: CASSFLRDANYGYTF.

This clonotype has a count of ten or more. The chain recombines TRBV7-6 with TRBJ1-2; maybe TRBD1 (5 bases). The V gene's germline CDR1 is SGHVS and CDR2 FNYEAQ. Trimming stripped 5 bases from V and 3 bases from J, with 19 bases between. The CDR3 totals 16 residues. The CDR3 loop reads CASSPADSSGDYGYTF. For the CDR3, the DNA is TGTGCCAGCAGCCCAGCCGACAGCTCCGGGGACTATGGCTACACCTTC.

This clonotype showed up just a few times. The rearrangement links TRBV28 to TRBJ1-2; no clear D gene. The CDR3 extends over 13 amino acids. Germline V gene lookup returns CDR1 MDHEN and CDR2 SYDVKM. V gave up 2 bases and J gave up 8 bases, with 12 bases separating them. The CDR3 is CASSLMPRGGYTF. The CDR3 DNA reads as TGTGCCAGCAGTTTAATGCCGCGGGGAGGCTACACCTTC.

The sample holds many counts of this clonotype. V is TRBV12-3 or TRBV12-4 and J is TRBJ2-1; 10 bases fit TRBD2. V was clipped by 5 bases and J by 4 bases; unmatched bases: 8. This CDR3 region has 16 residues. The CDR3 coding sequence is TGTGCCAGCAGTCCCGGGGGAGCGGGGGGGTACAATGAGCAGTTCTTC. It specifies CASSPGGAGGYNEQFF.

V is TRBV27 and J is TRBJ1-1, with D tentatively TRBD1 (5 bases). The length of the CDR3 is 14 residues. The V end lost 4 bases, the J end lost 0 bases, and 9 bases lay between the germline ends. Germline V lookup: CDR1 MNHEY, CDR2 SMNVEV (reference sequence). This CDR3 reads CASSYGGMNTEAFF. The CDR3 region has the DNA TGTGCCAGCAGTTACGGGGGGATGAACACTGAAGCTTTCTTT.

This rearrangement joins TRBV28 to TRBJ1-1; D may be TRBD1 (6 bases). From germline, CDR1 is MDHEN and CDR2 SYDVKM. The germline V and J ends were trimmed by 6 bases and 5 bases, with 22 bases remaining between them. This CDR3 region has 16 residues. The CDR3 here is CASSPFGGLTITEAFF. The CDR3, as DNA: TGTGCCAGCAGCCCATTTGGGGGCCTGACCATAACTGAAGCTTTCTTT.

This clonotype was detected ten times or more. The rearrangement links TRBV7-2 to TRBJ2-3, with TRBD2 matching 7 bases. The CDR3 is 14 amino acids. Germline V lookup: CDR1 SGHTA, CDR2 FQGNSA. V shed 4 bases and J 0 bases; nucleotides not matched to a gene: 1. The DNA of the CDR3 is TGTGCCAGCAGCTGGGGGGGTAGCACAGATACGCAGTATTTT. This encodes CASSWGGSTDTQYF.

The rearrangement links TRBV2 to TRBJ1-1; D call uncertain. In germline, CDR1 is SNHLY, CDR2 FYNNEI. The CDR3 has 13 amino acids. Trimming removed 6 bases at V and 6 bases at J, with 14 bases between. The CDR3 is CASSEIFGAEAFF. The CDR3 region has the DNA TGTGCCAGCAGCGAAATCTTCGGCGCTGAAGCTTTCTTT.

There are a few counts of this clonotype. This chain connects TRBV19 to TRBJ2-2, with 7 bases fitting TRBD2. The germline CDR1 and CDR2 sequences are LNHDA and SQIVND (reference sequence). V lost 8 bases, J lost 6 bases, and 9 bases stayed unmatched. CDR3 length: 14 amino acids. The CDR3 nucleotides are TGTGCCAGTTGGGGGGGAAGTTGGTCCGGGGAGCTGTTTTTT. It is translated as CASWGGSWSGELFF.

This clonotype was seen a few times. V is TRBV6-5 and J is TRBJ2-2, with a possible D match to TRBD2 (6 bases). The ends were cut back, 3 bases at V and 4 bases at J, with 15 bases in the middle. This CDR3 has 16 residues. Germline V lookup: CDR1 MNHEY, CDR2 SVGAGI. CDR3 residues: CASSYSTGLLTGELFF. CDR3 DNA sequence: TGTGCCAGCAGTTATAGCACGGGACTTCTCACCGGGGAGCTGTTTTTT.

J is TRBJ1-4 and V is TRBV28; D is perhaps TRBD1 (6 bases). Germline V gene data show CDR1 as MDHEN and CDR2 as SYDVKM. V shed 2 bases and J shed 5 bases, with 15 bases lying between them. The length of the CDR3 is 16 residues. The CDR3 is CASSLTGGGPNEKLFF. DNA of the CDR3: TGTGCCAGCAGTTTAACGGGCGGGGGCCCGAATGAAAAACTGTTTTTT. The variable domain in full, with the rest retrieved from reference TRBV28 and TRBJ1-4, is DVKVTQSSRYLVKRTGEKVFLECVQDMDHENMFWYRQDPGLGLRLIYFSYDVKMKEKGDIPEGYSVSREKKERFSLILESASTNQTSMYLCASSLTGGGPNEKLFFGSGTQLSVL.

Only one count was recorded for this clonotype. Here the CDR3 DNA reads TGTGCCAGCAGCCCTGTCCTGCTCCAAGAGACCCAGTACTTC. Protein sequence: CASSPVLLQETQYF. The genes are TRBV5-5 and TRBJ2-5; D gene unclear. In germline, CDR1 is SGHKS, CDR2 YYEKEE (reference sequence). This CDR3 is 14 amino acids long. V was clipped by 4 bases and J by 1 base, with 11 bases between them.